Sequencing of this TCR beta chain was carried out in a study of blood T cell repertoires in COVID-19. The overall study: Whether acute or convalescent, the COVID-19 samples came from the United States, Italy and Spain. PBMCs, B-cell-depleted T cells, or T cells were the source of the cDNA or gDNA that made up the material.

The length of the CDR3 is 15 residues. The ends were cut back, 1 base at V and 6 bases at J, with 16 bases in the middle. Per germline, CDR1 MGHRA and CDR2 YSYEKL. Seattle patients were enrolled while actively infected and followed longitudinally. Per the original methods: Amplification with reference gene primers provided the estimates of nucleated cell counts. Clones were sequenced by immunoSEQ multiplex PCR, and TCRdb holds only the in-frame ones, with some missing. The V and J calls and clone size were taken over from that table, and D and trimming were inferred from the DNA. The table records some 46,000 clones, 70% to 90% of them present only once.

The chain employs TRBV4-1 and TRBJ2-7; TRBD1 is a possible D gene (5 bases). The receptor's source is a woman older than 75 with COVID-19, enrolled during active disease. The sequenced sample was peripheral blood. The CDR3 spells CASSQGPGRGSEQYF. CDR3 coding DNA: TGCGCCAGCAGCCAAGGGCCGGGTAGGGGTTCCGAGCAGTACTTC.